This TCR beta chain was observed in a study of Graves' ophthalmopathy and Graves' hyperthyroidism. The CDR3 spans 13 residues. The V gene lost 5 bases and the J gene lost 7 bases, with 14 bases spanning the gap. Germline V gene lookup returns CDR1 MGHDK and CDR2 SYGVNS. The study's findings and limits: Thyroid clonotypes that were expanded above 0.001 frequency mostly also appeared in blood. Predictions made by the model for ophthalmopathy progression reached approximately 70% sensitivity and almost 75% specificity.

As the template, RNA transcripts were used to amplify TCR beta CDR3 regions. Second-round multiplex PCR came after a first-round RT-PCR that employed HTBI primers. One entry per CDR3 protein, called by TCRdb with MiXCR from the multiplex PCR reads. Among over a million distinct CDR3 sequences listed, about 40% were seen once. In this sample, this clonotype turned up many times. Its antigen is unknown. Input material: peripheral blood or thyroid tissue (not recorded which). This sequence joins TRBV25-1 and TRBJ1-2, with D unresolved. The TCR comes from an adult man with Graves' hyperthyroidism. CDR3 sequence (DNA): TGTGCCAGCAGTTCCCCGGAGTTACTTGGCTACACCTTC. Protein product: CASSSPELLGYTF.